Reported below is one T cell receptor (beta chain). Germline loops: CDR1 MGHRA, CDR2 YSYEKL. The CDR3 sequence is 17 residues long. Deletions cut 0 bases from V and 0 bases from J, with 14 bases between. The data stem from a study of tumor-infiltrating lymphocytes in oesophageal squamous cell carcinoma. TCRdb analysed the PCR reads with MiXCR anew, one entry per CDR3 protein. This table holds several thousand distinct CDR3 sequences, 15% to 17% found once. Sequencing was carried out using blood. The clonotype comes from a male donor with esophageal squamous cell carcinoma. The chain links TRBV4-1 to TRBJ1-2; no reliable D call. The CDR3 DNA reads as TGCGCCAGCAGCCAAGAACGATCAGGACCCGCTAACTATGGCTACACCTTC. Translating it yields CASSQERSGPANYGYTF.